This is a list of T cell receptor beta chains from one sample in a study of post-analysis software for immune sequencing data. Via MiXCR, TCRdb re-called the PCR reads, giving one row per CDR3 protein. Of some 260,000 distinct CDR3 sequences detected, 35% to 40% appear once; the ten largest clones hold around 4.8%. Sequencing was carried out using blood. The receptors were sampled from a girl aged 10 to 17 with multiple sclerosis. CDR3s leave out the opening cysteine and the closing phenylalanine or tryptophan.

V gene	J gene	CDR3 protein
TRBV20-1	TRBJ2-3	SARGGRGNTQY
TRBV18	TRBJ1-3	ASSPGQGSGNTIY
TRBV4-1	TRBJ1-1	ASSQGALNTEAF
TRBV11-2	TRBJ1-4	ASSLGSQGREKLF
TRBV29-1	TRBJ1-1	SVVDRATEAF
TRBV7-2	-	ASRPGQVQETQY
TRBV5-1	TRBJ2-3	ASSLGAGVVTDTQY
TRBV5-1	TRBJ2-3	ASSTSGTSTDTQY
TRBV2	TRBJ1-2	ASSLRTGDGYT
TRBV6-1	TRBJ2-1	ASSGSGKASGSSYNEQF
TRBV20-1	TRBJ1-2	SADRDRGHGLYGYT
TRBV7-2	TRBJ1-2	ASSLDKESYGYT
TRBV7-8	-	ASSGHRDGEQY
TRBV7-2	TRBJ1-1	ASSLHTKTAEAF
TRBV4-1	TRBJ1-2	ASSQEWGTGGDYGYT
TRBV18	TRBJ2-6	ASADTYHSGANVLT
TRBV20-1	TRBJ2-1	SARRLAALGEQF
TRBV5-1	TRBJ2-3	ASSSGNPTDTQY
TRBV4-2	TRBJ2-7	ASSQGRTALTGDEQY
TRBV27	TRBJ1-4	ASSPETSPEKLF
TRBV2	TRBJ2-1	ASSDVGQGGEQF
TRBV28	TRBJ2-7	ASSSVAGGFREQY
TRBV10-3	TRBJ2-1	AATSGREGNEQF
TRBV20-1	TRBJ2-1	SALGLAGGPKGRGEQF
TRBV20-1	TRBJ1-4	SARLDRPIQEKLF